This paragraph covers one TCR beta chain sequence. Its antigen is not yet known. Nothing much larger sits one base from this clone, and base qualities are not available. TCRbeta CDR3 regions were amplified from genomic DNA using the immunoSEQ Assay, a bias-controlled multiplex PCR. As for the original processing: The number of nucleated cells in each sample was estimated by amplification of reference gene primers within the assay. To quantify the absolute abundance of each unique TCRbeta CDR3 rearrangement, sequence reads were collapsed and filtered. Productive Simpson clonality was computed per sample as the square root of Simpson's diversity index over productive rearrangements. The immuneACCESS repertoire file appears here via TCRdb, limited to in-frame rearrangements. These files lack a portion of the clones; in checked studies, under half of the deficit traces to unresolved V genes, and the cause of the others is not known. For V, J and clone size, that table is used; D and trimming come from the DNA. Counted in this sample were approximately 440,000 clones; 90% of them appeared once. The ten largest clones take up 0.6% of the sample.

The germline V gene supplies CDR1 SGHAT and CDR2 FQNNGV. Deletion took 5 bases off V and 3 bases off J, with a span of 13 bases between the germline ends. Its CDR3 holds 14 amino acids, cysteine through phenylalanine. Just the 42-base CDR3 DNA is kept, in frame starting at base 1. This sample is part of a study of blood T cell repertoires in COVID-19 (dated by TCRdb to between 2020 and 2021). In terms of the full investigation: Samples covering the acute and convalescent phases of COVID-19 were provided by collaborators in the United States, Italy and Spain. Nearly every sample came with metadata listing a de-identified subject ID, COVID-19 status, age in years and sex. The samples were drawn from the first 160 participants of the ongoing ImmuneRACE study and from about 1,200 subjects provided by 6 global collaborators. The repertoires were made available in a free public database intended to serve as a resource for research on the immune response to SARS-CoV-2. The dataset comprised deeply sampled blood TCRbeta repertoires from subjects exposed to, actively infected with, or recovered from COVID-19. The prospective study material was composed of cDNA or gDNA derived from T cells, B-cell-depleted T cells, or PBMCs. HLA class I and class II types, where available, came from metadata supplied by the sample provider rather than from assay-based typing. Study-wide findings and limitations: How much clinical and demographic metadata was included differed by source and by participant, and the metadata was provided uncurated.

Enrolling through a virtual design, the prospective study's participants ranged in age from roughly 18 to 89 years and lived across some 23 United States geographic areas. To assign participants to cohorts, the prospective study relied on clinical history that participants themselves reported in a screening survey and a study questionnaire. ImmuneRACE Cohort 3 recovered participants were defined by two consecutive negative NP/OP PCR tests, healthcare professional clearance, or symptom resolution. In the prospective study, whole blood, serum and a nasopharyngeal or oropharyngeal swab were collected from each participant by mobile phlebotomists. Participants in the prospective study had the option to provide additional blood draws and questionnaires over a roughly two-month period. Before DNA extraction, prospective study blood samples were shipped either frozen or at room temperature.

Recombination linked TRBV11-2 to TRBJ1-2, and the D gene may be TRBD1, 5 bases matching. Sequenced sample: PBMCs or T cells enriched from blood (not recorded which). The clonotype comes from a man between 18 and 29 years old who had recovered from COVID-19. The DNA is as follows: TGTGCCAGCAGCGCGATGGGCAGGGACTATGGCTACACCTTC. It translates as CASSAMGRDYGYTF.